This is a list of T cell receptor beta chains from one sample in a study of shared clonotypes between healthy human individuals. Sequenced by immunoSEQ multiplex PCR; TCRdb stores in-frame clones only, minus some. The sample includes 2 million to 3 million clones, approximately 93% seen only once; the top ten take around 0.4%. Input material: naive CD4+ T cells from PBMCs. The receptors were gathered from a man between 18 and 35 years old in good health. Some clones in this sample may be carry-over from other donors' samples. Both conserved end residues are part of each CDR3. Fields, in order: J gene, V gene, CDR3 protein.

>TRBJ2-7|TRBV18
CASSPPTGGIEQYF
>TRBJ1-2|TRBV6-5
CASSQTPNYGYTF
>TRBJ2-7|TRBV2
CASRGSGAGGSSYEQYF
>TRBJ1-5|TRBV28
CASIEGPPYSNQPQHF
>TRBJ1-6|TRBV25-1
CASSLYTIGNSPLHF
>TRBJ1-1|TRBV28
CASSLATGSHYFF
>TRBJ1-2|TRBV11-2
CASRTTEGYTF
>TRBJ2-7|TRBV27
CASSFRGRGQSEQYF
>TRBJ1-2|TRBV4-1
CASSQGVPYGYTF
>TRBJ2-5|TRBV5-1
CASSSQGTETQYF
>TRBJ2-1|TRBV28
CASSFRPSQQFF
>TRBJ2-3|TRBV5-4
CASSSTSGTTDTQYF
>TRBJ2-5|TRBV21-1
CASSPRRGWQTQYF
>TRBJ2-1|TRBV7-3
CASSLAGVGSYNEQFF
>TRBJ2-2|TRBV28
CASRELAGGTGELFF
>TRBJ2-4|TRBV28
CASHIGGAGSNIQYF
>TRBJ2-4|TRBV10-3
CAIAETGGFPAKNIQYF
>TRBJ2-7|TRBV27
CASSLSPGTSYEQYF
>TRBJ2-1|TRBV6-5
CASSYSRTGNNEQFF
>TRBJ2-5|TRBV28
CASTRQERWETQYF
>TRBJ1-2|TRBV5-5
CASSLSQGNGYTF